These 7 T cell receptor beta chains were sequenced from one sample in a study of T-cell reconstitution after alpha-beta-depleted transplantation in children. TCRbeta library construction was performed incorporating unique molecular identifiers. MiXCR was run by TCRdb on the PCR reads, yielding one entry per CDR3 protein. Here the sample spans approximately 980,000 distinct CDR3 sequences, about 29% being singletons. The sample was PBMCs, mostly from graft donor cells, taken 360 days after TCRalphabeta/CD19-depleted stem cell transplant. These receptors all stem from a boy in the first two years of life who had a stem cell transplant for SCID, so the T cells may come from the graft donor.

This clonotype occurred a few times. The J gene is TRBJ2-3, the V gene TRBV20-1, with D maybe TRBD2 (6 bases). This CDR3 spans 14 amino acids. Germline assignment: CDR1 DFQATT and CDR2 SNEGSKA (reference sequence). V was shortened by 6 bases and J by 0 bases, with 13 bases between the two germline ends. This chain's CDR3 is CSARDFQSTDTQYF. Here the CDR3 DNA reads TGCAGTGCCCGGGACTTTCAAAGCACAGATACGCAGTATTTT.

J is TRBJ2-7 and V is TRBV7-2; D unresolved. CDR1 is SGHTA and CDR2 is FQGNSA in the germline V gene. The CDR3 runs 14 residues. Deletions cut 1 base from V and 4 bases from J, with 11 bases between. The CDR3 DNA reads as TGTGCCAGCAGCTTAGGGTCCCTTGGGTACGAGCAGTACTTC. Translation: CASSLGSLGYEQYF.

This chain links TRBV13 with TRBJ1-1; D is unresolved. CDR1 is PRHDT and CDR2 is FYEKMQ in the germline V gene (reference sequence). V was clipped by 2 bases and J by 9 bases, with 13 bases between them. The CDR3 is made up of 13 amino acids. CDR3 nucleotide sequence: TGTGCCAGCAGCTTATGGCGCGAGAGCCAAGCTTTCTTT. This encodes CASSLWRESQAFF. The complete variable domain, with remaining parts taken from reference TRBV13 and TRBJ1-1, reads AAGVIQSPRHLIKEKRETATLKCYPIPRHDTVYWYQQGPGQDPQFLISFYEKMQSDKGSIPDRFSAQQFSDYHSELNMSSLELGDSALYFCASSLWRESQAFFGQGTRLTVV.

This clonotype was detected a few times. The CDR3 loop is CASRTGGRGNEKLFF. Written as DNA, the CDR3 is TGTGCCAGCAGAACCGGGGGGAGGGGCAATGAAAAACTGTTTTTT. This chain links TRBV28 with TRBJ1-4; TRBD1 is a possible D gene (5 bases). This CDR3 has 15 residues. Germline V gives CDR1 MDHEN, CDR2 SYDVKM. V was shortened by 6 bases and J by 5 bases, with 16 bases between the two germline ends.

A few counts support this clonotype. The chain has TRBV6-2 or TRBV6-3 and TRBJ1-1; D gene ambiguous. With 4 bases removed from V and 2 bases from J, the gap between germline ends came to 14 bases. Germline values: CDR1 MNHEY, CDR2 SVGEGT. The length of the CDR3 is 15 residues. CDR3 sequence (DNA): TGTGCCAGCAGTTTTCGGGGAAAAGGAAACACTGAAGCTTTCTTT. It translates to CASSFRGKGNTEAFF.

This clonotype has a handful of counts. J is TRBJ2-5 and V is TRBV7-8, with 7 bases matching TRBD2. Germline loops: CDR1 SGHVS, CDR2 FQNEAQ. The junction had 18 bases not matched to a gene; V was cut back by 7 bases and J by 1 base. The CDR3 runs to 18 residues. CDR3 nucleotides: TGTGCCAGCAACCAAGAGGGGTGGCTAGCGGTTGGCCAAGAGACCCAGTACTTC. It specifies CASNQEGWLAVGQETQYF.

The chain is built from TRBV6-1 and TRBJ1-1; 9 bases map to TRBD1. Germline-derived CDR1 and CDR2 are MNHNS and SASEGT. Trimming at V came to 8 bases and at J to 5 bases, leaving 9 bases not matched to a gene. The CDR3 covers 14 residues. Here the CDR3 reads CASRLTGGGTEAFF. The CDR3, as DNA: TGTGCCAGCCGCCTAACAGGGGGCGGAACTGAAGCTTTCTTT.